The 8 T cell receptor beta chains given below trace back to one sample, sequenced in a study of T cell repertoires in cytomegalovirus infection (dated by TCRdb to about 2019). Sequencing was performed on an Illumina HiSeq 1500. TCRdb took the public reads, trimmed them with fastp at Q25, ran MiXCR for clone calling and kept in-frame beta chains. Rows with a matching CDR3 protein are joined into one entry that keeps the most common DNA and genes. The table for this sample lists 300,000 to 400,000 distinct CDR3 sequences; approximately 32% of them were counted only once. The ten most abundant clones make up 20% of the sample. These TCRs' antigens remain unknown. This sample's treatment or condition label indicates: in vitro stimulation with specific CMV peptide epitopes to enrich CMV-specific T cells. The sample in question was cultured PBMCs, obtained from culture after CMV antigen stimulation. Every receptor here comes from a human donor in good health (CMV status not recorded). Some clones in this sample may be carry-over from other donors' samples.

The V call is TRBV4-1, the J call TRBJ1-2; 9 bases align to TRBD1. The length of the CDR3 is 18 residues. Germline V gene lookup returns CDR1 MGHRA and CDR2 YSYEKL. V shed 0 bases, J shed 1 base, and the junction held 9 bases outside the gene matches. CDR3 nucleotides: TGCGCCAGCAGCCAAGATCGGGACAGGGCTTTCCATAACTATGGCTACACCTTC. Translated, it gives CASSQDRDRAFHNYGYTF.

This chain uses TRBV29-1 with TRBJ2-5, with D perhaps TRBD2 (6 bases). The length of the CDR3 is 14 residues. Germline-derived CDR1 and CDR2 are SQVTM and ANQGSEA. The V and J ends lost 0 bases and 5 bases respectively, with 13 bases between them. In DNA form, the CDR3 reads TGCAGCGTTGAAGATCTTGGAGGAGGGGAGACCCAGTACTTC. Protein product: CSVEDLGGGETQYF.

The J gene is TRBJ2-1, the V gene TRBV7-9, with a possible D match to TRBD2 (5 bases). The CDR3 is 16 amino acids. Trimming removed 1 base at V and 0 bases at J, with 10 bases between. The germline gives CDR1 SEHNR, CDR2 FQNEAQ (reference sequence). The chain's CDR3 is CASSLVVGSSYNEQFF. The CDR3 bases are TGTGCCAGCAGCTTAGTAGTGGGGAGCTCCTACAATGAGCAGTTCTTC.

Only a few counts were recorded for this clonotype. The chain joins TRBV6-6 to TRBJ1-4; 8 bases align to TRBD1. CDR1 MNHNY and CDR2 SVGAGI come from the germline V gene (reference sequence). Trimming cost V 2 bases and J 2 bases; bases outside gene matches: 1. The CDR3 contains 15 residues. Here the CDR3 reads CASSYQGATNEKLFF. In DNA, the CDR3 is TGTGCCAGCAGTTACCAGGGGGCGACTAATGAAAAACTGTTTTTT.

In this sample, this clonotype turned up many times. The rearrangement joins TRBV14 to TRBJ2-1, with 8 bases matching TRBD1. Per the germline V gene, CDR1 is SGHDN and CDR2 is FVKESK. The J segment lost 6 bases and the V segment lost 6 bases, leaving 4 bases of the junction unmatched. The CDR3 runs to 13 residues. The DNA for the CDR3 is TGTGCCAGCAGTCCTGACAGGGGCAATGAGCAGTTCTTC. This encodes CASSPDRGNEQFF.

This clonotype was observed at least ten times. The CDR3 sequence is CASSFTGRTSYEQYF. The DNA of the CDR3 is TGTGCCAGCAGCTTCACAGGACGGACCTCCTACGAGCAGTACTTC. The rearrangement uses TRBV7-9 and TRBJ2-7, with a possible D match to TRBD1 (5 bases). This CDR3 region has 15 residues. Germline lookup yields CDR1 SEHNR and CDR2 FQNEAQ (reference sequence). Trimming removed 3 bases from V and 0 bases from J, with 12 bases in between.

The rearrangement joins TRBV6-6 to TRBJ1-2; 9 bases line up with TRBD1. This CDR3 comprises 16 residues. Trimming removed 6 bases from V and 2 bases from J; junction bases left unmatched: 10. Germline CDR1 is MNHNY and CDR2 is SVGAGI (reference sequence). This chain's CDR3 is CASSRFRTGANYGYTF. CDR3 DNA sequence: TGTGCCAGCAGCCGATTTAGGACAGGGGCGAACTATGGCTACACCTTC.

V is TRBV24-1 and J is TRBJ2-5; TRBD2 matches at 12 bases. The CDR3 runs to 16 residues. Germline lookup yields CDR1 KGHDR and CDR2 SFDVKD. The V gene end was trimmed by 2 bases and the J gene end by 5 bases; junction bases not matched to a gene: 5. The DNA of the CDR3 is TGTGCCACCAGTGATTCCGGACTAGCGGGGTGGGAGACCCAGTACTTC. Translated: CATSDSGLAGWETQYF.